This passage covers 27 T cell receptor beta chains from one sample sequenced in a study of cytomegalovirus exposure and HLA in healthy donors. The PCR ran on 60 Vbeta and 13 Jbeta primers. Some clones are missing from TCRdb's copy, which holds only in-frame ones; the method was immunoSEQ multiplex PCR. This table lists approximately 50,000 clones. Sample: PBMCs. The receptor source for this set is a female donor in good health and CMV-seronegative.

V is TRBV4-2 and J is TRBJ1-2, with 8 bases identical to TRBD1. With 4 bases clipped from V and 6 bases from J, the junction kept 4 bases outside the gene matches. CDR3 length equals 13 residues. Germline loops: CDR1 LGHNA, CDR2 YNFKEQ. The CDR3 DNA reads TGTGCCAGCAGCCGAGGGACAGGAGATGGCTACACCTTC. Amino acids: CASSRGTGDGYTF.

The genes are TRBV2 and TRBJ2-7; 8 bases are shared with TRBD1. CDR1 and CDR2 from the germline V gene are SNHLY and FYNNEI. Losses at the gene ends were 0 bases for V and 3 bases for J; bases not matched to a gene: 4. The CDR3 is 15 amino acids. CDR3 nucleotides: TGTGCCAGCAGTGAAGCTGTACAGGGGGGCTACGAGCAGTACTTC. Protein: CASSEAVQGGYEQYF. The full variable domain, completed using reference TRBV2 and TRBJ2-7, is EPEVTQTPSHQVTQMGQEVILRCVPISNHLYFYWYRQILGQKVEFLVSFYNNEISEKSEIFDDQFSVERPDGSNFTLKIRSTKLEDSAMYFCASSEAVQGGYEQYFGPGTRLTVT.

The V and J genes are TRBV5-4 and TRBJ1-2, with D possibly being TRBD1 (6 bases). Trimming removed 3 bases at V and 0 bases at J, with 18 bases between. The CDR3 is made up of 17 amino acids. The V gene's germline CDR1 is SGHNT and CDR2 YYREEE (reference sequence). This CDR3 reads CASSSGQPLASNYGYTF. CDR3 nucleotide sequence: TGTGCCAGCAGCTCAGGACAGCCCCTTGCTTCTAACTATGGCTACACCTTC.

V usage is TRBV13 and J usage is TRBJ2-2; 12 nucleotides align to TRBD2. This CDR3 spans 17 amino acids. Losses at the gene ends were 6 bases for V and 1 base for J; bases not matched to a gene: 6. Germline values: CDR1 PRHDT, CDR2 FYEKMQ (reference sequence). The CDR3 DNA is TGTGCCAGCAGACGACTAGCGGGAGTTGGGAACACCGGGGAGCTGTTTTTT. This gives the protein CASRRLAGVGNTGELFF. Full variable domain (remainder filled in from reference TRBV13 and TRBJ2-2): AAGVIQSPRHLIKEKRETATLKCYPIPRHDTVYWYQQGPGQDPQFLISFYEKMQSDKGSIPDRFSAQQFSDYHSELNMSSLELGDSALYFCASRRLAGVGNTGELFFGEGSRLTVL.

The V call is TRBV6-5, the J call TRBJ2-7, with 8 bases identical to TRBD2. CDR1 is MNHEY and CDR2 is SVGAGI in the germline V gene. This CDR3 has 15 amino acids. V shed 6 bases and J 0 bases; nucleotides not matched to a gene: 7. CDR3 sequence: CASRWREAPSYEQYF. The CDR3 DNA reads TGTGCCAGCAGATGGCGGGAGGCCCCCTCCTACGAGCAGTACTTC.

This chain links TRBV5-4 with TRBJ1-2; D gene uncertain. The CDR3 runs to 12 residues. The V end lost 4 bases, the J end lost 7 bases, and 11 bases lay between the germline ends. CDR1 is SGHNT, CDR2 YYREEE, per germline (reference sequence). The CDR3 DNA follows: TGTGCCAGCAGCCTCAGAGGCAGTGGCTACACCTTC. Amino acid sequence: CASSLRGSGYTF.

Regarding this clone: Other DNA sequences in the same sample also yield this CDR3. V is TRBV30 and J is TRBJ2-5; unclear D gene. Trimming cost V 0 bases and J 5 bases, with 7 bases left between them. The CDR3 extends over 12 amino acids. Germline V gives CDR1 GTSNPN, CDR2 SVGIG (reference sequence). CDR3 bases: TGTGCCTGGAGTGTACTATCTGAGACCCAGTACTTC. It translates to CAWSVLSETQYF.

The chain recombines TRBV5-1 with TRBJ2-5, with D hard to call. The CDR3 totals 13 residues. V gave up 3 bases and J gave up 4 bases, with 10 bases separating them. In germline, CDR1 is SGHRS, CDR2 YFSETQ. CDR3 residues: CASSSRPGETQYF. CDR3 bases: TGCGCCAGCAGCTCCCGCCCGGGAGAGACCCAGTACTTC. Full variable domain (remainder filled in from reference TRBV5-1 and TRBJ2-5): KAGVTQTPRYLIKTRGQQVTLSCSPISGHRSVSWYQQTPGQGLQFLFEYFSETQRNKGNFPGRFSGRQFSNSRSEMNVSTLELGDSALYLCASSSRPGETQYFGPGTRLLVL.

The chain has TRBV27 and TRBJ1-3; D might be TRBD1 (5 bases). Germline V gene data show CDR1 as MNHEY and CDR2 as SMNVEV (reference sequence). Trimming cost V 6 bases and J 0 bases, with 15 bases left between them. This CDR3 is 16 amino acids long. The CDR3 loop reads CASSRGHGASGNTIYF. DNA of the CDR3: TGTGCCAGCAGCCGCGGACACGGCGCCTCTGGAAACACCATATATTTT.

This sequence joins TRBV4-2 and TRBJ1-4, with TRBD1 matching over 7 bases. Trimming removed 5 bases from V and 5 bases from J; junction bases left unmatched: 5. CDR1 and CDR2 (germline): LGHNA, YNFKEQ. This CDR3 comprises 14 residues. The CDR3 loop reads CASSMTGLNEKLFF. For the CDR3, the DNA is TGTGCCAGCAGCATGACAGGGCTCAATGAAAAACTGTTTTTT.

The rearrangement joins TRBV7-9 to TRBJ1-1; D may be TRBD1 (6 bases). The V gene lost 9 bases and the J gene lost 4 bases, with 15 bases spanning the gap. The CDR3 extends over 13 amino acids. Germline CDR1 is SEHNR and CDR2 is FQNEAQ (reference sequence). CDR3 in DNA: TGTGCCAGTGGACAGTGGGGGAGCACTGAAGCTTTCTTT. Encoded protein: CASGQWGSTEAFF.

V and J are TRBV2 and TRBJ2-1; TRBD2 matches 12 bases. From germline, CDR1 is SNHLY and CDR2 FYNNEI. The CDR3 length is 15 residues. The ends lost 6 bases at V and 8 bases at J; junction bases unmatched: 8. CDR3 sequence: CASRTRTSGADEQFF. CDR3 nucleotides: TGTGCCAGCAGAACCAGGACTAGCGGGGCCGATGAGCAGTTCTTC.

The V call is TRBV5-6, the J call TRBJ1-6; TRBD1 aligns across 9 bases. From germline, CDR1 is SGHDT and CDR2 YYEEEE. The CDR3 sequence is 18 residues long. V lost 1 base to trimming and J lost 2 bases; unmatched junction nucleotides: 7. The CDR3 nucleotides read TGTGCCAGCAGCTTGCGGACAGGGGCCAACGCCTATAATTCACCCCTCCACTTT. Translating it yields CASSLRTGANAYNSPLHF.

V usage is TRBV4-2 and J usage is TRBJ1-1; tentative D call: TRBD1 (6 bases). Trimming left V 3 bases short and J 2 bases short, with 13 bases between. CDR3 length: 15 amino acids. Germline V gene data show CDR1 as LGHNA and CDR2 as YNFKEQ. CDR3 DNA: TGTGCCAGCAGCCAGACAGTGACAGGAAACACTGAAGCTTTCTTT. Protein product: CASSQTVTGNTEAFF.

J is TRBJ2-7 and V is TRBV29-1, with 7 nucleotides matching TRBD1. This CDR3 region has 14 residues. The germline CDR1 and CDR2 sequences are SQVTM and ANQGSEA. Trimming removed 1 base from V and 6 bases from J; junction bases left unmatched: 9. The CDR3 nucleotides are TGCAGCGTTGAAGTGGGCAGGGGGTTCGGCGAGCAGTACTTC. Protein product: CSVEVGRGFGEQYF.

The chain employs TRBV7-2 and TRBJ1-1; D not certain. The CDR3 length is 15 residues. The germline V and J ends were trimmed by 0 bases and 0 bases, with 8 bases remaining between them. Germline lookup yields CDR1 SGHTA and CDR2 FQGNSA. CDR3 sequence: CASSLALSVNTEAFF. As DNA, the CDR3 is TGTGCCAGCAGCTTAGCGCTTTCGGTGAACACTGAAGCTTTCTTT. The full variable domain, with the rest looked up from reference TRBV7-2 and TRBJ1-1, is GAGVSQSPSNKVTEKGKDVELRCDPISGHTALYWYRQSLGQGLEFLIYFQGNSAPDKSGLPSDRFSAERTGGSVSTLTIQRTQQEDSAVYLCASSLALSVNTEAFFGQGTRLTVV.

The rearrangement uses TRBV20-1 and TRBJ2-5; tentatively, D is TRBD1 (6 bases). CDR1 and CDR2 (germline): DFQATT, SNEGSKA (reference sequence). The CDR3 is 10 residues long. With 5 bases removed from V and 10 bases from J, the gap between germline ends came to 11 bases. CDR3 sequence reads: CSASRGNQYF. Here the CDR3 DNA reads TGCAGTGCTTCAAGGGGGAACCAGTACTTC.

The chain has TRBV11-3 and TRBJ2-7; D is uncertain. Trimming removed 5 bases at V and 2 bases at J, with 16 bases between. The CDR3 length is 15 residues. The germline CDR1 and CDR2 sequences are SGHNT and YENEEA. In DNA form, the CDR3 reads TGTGCCAGCAGCCCACCCGGTTCTCCGCCCTACGAGCAGTACTTC. Translating gives CASSPPGSPPYEQYF.

The V gene is TRBV18, the J gene TRBJ2-1, with D hard to call. The CDR3 runs 13 residues. In germline, CDR1 is KGHSH, CDR2 LQKENI. The V end lost 3 bases, the J end lost 8 bases, and 11 bases lay between the germline ends. CDR3 sequence reads: CASSPSRGHEQFF. CDR3 DNA sequence: TGTGCCAGCTCACCCTCTAGAGGCCATGAGCAGTTCTTC.

V and J are TRBV19 and TRBJ2-5; 11 bases are a match to TRBD2. CDR3 length: 15 residues. V shed 4 bases and J 5 bases; nucleotides not matched to a gene: 6. The germline CDR1 and CDR2 sequences are LNHDA and SQIVND (reference sequence). The CDR3 sequence: CASSRASGGMETQYF. CDR3 in DNA: TGTGCCAGTAGTAGGGCTAGCGGGGGGATGGAGACCCAGTACTTC.

The chain is built from TRBV18 and TRBJ1-1; the D gene is possibly TRBD1 (6 bases). The germline V gene has CDR1 KGHSH and CDR2 LQKENI. The CDR3 is 13 residues long. V shed 1 base and J shed 4 bases, with 7 bases lying between them. The CDR3 coding sequence is TGTGCCAGCTCACCACGCAGGGGCACTGAAGCTTTCTTT. Translating gives CASSPRRGTEAFF.

The genes are TRBV5-4 and TRBJ2-5, with 8 nucleotides matching TRBD2. Germline assignment: CDR1 SGHNT and CDR2 YYREEE (reference sequence). The V and J ends lost 4 bases and 4 bases, in that order; junction bases with no gene match: 3. The CDR3 runs 13 residues. CDR3 DNA: TGTGCCAGCAGCCCCCGGGGGGGAGAGACCCAGTACTTC. It yields the protein CASSPRGGETQYF.

The genes are TRBV7-9 and TRBJ1-1; D perhaps matches TRBD1 (6 bases). The CDR3 covers 15 residues. Germline V lookup: CDR1 SEHNR, CDR2 FQNEAQ (reference sequence). Trimming removed 0 bases from V and 2 bases from J, with 10 bases in between. CDR3 DNA: TGTGCCAGCAGCTTAGCGGGCAGGGGTAACACTGAAGCTTTCTTT. This codes for CASSLAGRGNTEAFF.

This chain links TRBV6-5 with TRBJ1-1; D not resolved. The CDR3 is made up of 13 amino acids. Germline V gives CDR1 MNHEY, CDR2 SVGAGI. Trimming cost V 5 bases and J 7 bases, with 14 bases left between them. The CDR3: CASSHSGINEAFF. CDR3 nucleotide sequence: TGTGCCAGCAGTCATTCCGGGATAAATGAAGCTTTCTTT.

As for this clone: Its ends do not fully match the called genes, so a read error is possible. The chain is built from TRBV6-5 and TRBJ1-2; tentatively, D is TRBD1 (5 bases). Germline V lookup: CDR1 MNHEY, CDR2 SVGAGI. The CDR3 loop spans 13 amino acids. CDR3 loop: CASSYSERGRLAF. The CDR3, as DNA: TGTGCCAGCAGTTACTCTGAAAGGGGCCGGTTGGCCTTC.

The CDR3 region has the DNA TGTGCCAGCAGCTCAATCCCGAACCGGTTGCTAGCCGCCTATGAAGCTTTCTTT. Translation gives CASSSIPNRLLAAYEAFF. The rearrangement links TRBV27 to TRBJ1-1; D call uncertain. V was trimmed by 6 bases and J by 7 bases, leaving 30 bases between them. Looked up from germline, CDR1 is MNHEY and CDR2 is SMNVEV (reference sequence). The CDR3 runs to 18 residues.

The V and J genes are TRBV2 and TRBJ2-7; D not resolved. Germline CDR1 reads SNHLY; CDR2 reads FYNNEI. The germline V and J ends were trimmed by 4 bases and 4 bases, with 8 bases remaining between them. CDR3 length: 12 residues. CDR3 protein: CASSVQIYEQYF. CDR3 sequence (DNA): TGTGCCAGCAGTGTACAGATATACGAGCAGTACTTC.